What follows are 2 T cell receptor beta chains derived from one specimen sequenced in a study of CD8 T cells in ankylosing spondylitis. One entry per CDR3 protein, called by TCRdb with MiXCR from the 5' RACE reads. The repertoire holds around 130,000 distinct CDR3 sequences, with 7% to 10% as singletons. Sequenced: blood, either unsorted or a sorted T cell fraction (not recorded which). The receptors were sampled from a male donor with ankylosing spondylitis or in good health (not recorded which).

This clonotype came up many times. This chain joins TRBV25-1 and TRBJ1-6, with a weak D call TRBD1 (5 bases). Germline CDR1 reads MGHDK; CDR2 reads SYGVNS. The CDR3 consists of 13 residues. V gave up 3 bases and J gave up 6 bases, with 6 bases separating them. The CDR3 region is CASSDRANSPLHF. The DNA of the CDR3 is TGTGCCAGCAGTGACAGGGCTAATTCACCCCTCCACTTT.

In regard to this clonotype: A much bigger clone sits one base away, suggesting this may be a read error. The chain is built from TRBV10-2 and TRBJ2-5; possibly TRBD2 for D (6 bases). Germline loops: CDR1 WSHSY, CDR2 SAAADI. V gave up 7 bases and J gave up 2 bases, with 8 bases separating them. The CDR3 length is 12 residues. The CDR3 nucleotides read TGCGCCAGCATGGGAGGTCAAGAGACCCAGTACTTC. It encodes CASMGGQETQYF.